This TCR beta chain was captured in a study of shared clonotypes between healthy human individuals (TCRdb year 2020). For the wider study: A few men and two women, aged 18 to 49 years, made up the cohort. For each donor, CD4 naive and CD4 memory were each run on three plates, CD8 naive on two plates, and CD8 memory on one plate. Leukapheresis yielded between about 0.94 and 8.9 billion PBMCs per donor. To estimate repertoire size and how much clonotype sharing occurs between individuals, the study deeply sequenced the blood TCR repertoires of several healthy adults. Libraries were prepared and TCR repertoires were sequenced by different laboratories using diverse techniques, in order to increase sequencing depth and limit assay-specific biases. Beyond this particular receptor, the publication reports: The genetic and exposure-history diversity represented was limited by the small number of donors. Based on pairwise subsampling, the degree of clonotype sharing among donors was expected to be affected by sequencing depth. Clonotypes shared by all four sorted-subset donors showed higher generation probabilities than non-shared clonotypes. Rarefaction of sorted-subset datasets indicated incomplete sequencing despite the large sequencing depth. Larger estimated clonotype richness was generally found for naive subsets than for memory subsets. When several donors were compared, the shared fraction of clonotypes was about 5% for naive CD4, 3% to 4% for naive CD8, roughly 2.5% for memory CD4, and 0.4% for memory CD8. Sampling was restricted to blood, and TCR repertoires in tissue are likely to differ from TCR repertoires in blood.

CD8 naive samples consisted of CD45RO-negative cells that were positively selected for CCR7, yielding a CD45RA+CCR7+ population without TemRA cells. The donors were healthy, HIV-negative adults with no recently reported acute infections or vaccinations. All donors were Caucasian adults living in Nashville, Tennessee, USA. Blood was obtained by leukapheresis, after which PBMCs were separated by Ficoll-Histopaque density gradient centrifugation and cryopreserved in liquid nitrogen vapor phase. Analytical flow cytometry was used to check the purity and quantity of every magnetically sorted T cell population. Each sorted fraction had its genomic DNA isolated and then quantified by UV absorbance on a Nanodrop 2000c. TCR CDR3 regions were amplified from genomic DNA by multiplex PCR using the deep immunoSEQ assay. Extracted genomic DNA from each cell subset was spread evenly across all wells of several immunoSEQ 96-well plates, with each plate serving as a replicate. For sorted subsets, each replicate PCR was loaded with about 0.2 ug genomic DNA, equivalent to 25,000 to 30,000 T cell genomes. The purified libraries were quantified using a Qubit 3.0 fluorometer, sized with a Bioanalyzer 2100, and then quantified again using the KAPA Library Quantification kit. Every immunoSEQ 96-well plate was sequenced on a dedicated single-read 150-cycle Illumina NextSeq 550 flow cell. For the original study's pipeline: The immunoSEQ output contained only junctional sequences without quality scores, so filtering could not match that applied to full-length reads. Sequences were annotated with PyIR, a Python wrapper for IgBLAST v1.9, and V/J genes and CDR3 were assigned using IMGT germline references. Reads were filtered out if the reads had weak V/J assignments (E-value above 1e-6), no CDR3, stop codons, out-of-frame junctions, or ambiguous translated residues. V3J clonotypes were defined as sequences sharing an identical inferred V gene, J gene, and CDR3 amino acid sequence. Percentage overlap between repertoires was calculated by dividing the number of shared unique clonotypes by the size of the smaller repertoire. Richness of each repertoire was evaluated using RTK rarefaction, the Chao1 estimator, and Recon v2.1 estimates of unobserved clonotypes. OLGA was used to compute generation probabilities for all TCRbeta clonotypes that the gDNA method yielded from four donors. This immuneACCESS table, as held by TCRdb, lists in-frame sequences with V and J called but not all clones. Of the missing ones, under half trace to an unresolved V gene in checked studies; the others have no known cause. V and J calls and clone size are those listed in that table; D and trimming were worked out from the DNA. Within this sample are about 2 million clones, with approximately 95% of them counted one time only. Jointly, the top ten make up 0.85% to 1.3% of the sample.

The CDR3 runs 14 residues from the cysteine to the phenylalanine. Of the read, only the CDR3 DNA is kept; its 42 bases are in frame from base 1. According to the germline V gene, CDR1 reads MDHEN and CDR2 reads SYDVKM. The germline V end is reduced by 6 bases and the J end by 2 bases; junction bases left unmatched: 5. Comments on this clone: The target of this receptor is not known. No base qualities exist here, and no much larger clone lies one base off it.

Sequences were obtained from naive CD8+ T cells sorted from blood. The sample's cell subset or site label, in plain terms: CD45RA+CCR7+. The rearrangement joined TRBV28 to TRBJ2-5, with 8 junctional bases fitting TRBD1. The clonotype was recovered from a young man in good health. DNA sequence: TGTGCCAGCAGCACGACAGGGGTTCAAGAGACCCAGTACTTC. Its product reads: CASSTTGVQETQYF.